The 27 T cell receptor beta chains below were found in one sample sequenced in a study of OX40 agonist ivuxolimab in advanced cancers. Library method: the immunoSEQ multiplex PCR assay. Imported from immuneACCESS, the table was reduced by TCRdb to in-frame sequences with V and J called. These copies leave out some clones; in studies compared against another copy, an unresolved V gene accounts for under half, and the cause of the remainder is not known. The sample yields more than 80,000 clones; around 92% were counted once. The top ten constitute roughly 0.26% of the sample. Specimen: CD4+ or CD8+ T cells sorted from blood, collected in a trial of the OX40 agonist ivuxolimab. These TCRs come from an adult with an advanced solid tumor such as melanoma, head and neck, liver or kidney cancer.

The chain recombines TRBV25-1 with TRBJ2-3, with D perhaps assigned TRBD1 or TRBD2 (5 bases each). The germline CDR1 and CDR2 sequences are MGHDK and SYGVNS. Trimming cost V 3 bases and J 4 bases, with 20 bases left between them. This CDR3 contains 17 residues. The DNA for the CDR3 is TGTGCCAGCAGTGATATCTCCGGGACCCCAAGATCAGATACGCAGTATTTT. Translated, it gives CASSDISGTPRSDTQYF.

The V gene is TRBV4-3, the J gene TRBJ1-5; 7 positions agree with TRBD1. The CDR3 contains 19 residues. The ends lost 1 base at V and 8 bases at J; junction bases unmatched: 20. Germline assignment: CDR1 LGHNA and CDR2 YSLEER. The CDR3 loop reads CASSQGVGSAGGAPKPQHF. The DNA for the CDR3 is TGCGCCAGCAGCCAAGGAGTGGGTTCGGCAGGGGGTGCTCCCAAGCCCCAGCATTTT.

The chain links TRBV10-3 to TRBJ1-1; D is possibly TRBD1 (6 bases). Deletions cut 0 bases from V and 10 bases from J, with 21 bases between. The CDR3 runs 16 residues. Germline V gene data show CDR1 as ENHRY and CDR2 as SYGVKD. The CDR3 DNA reads TGTGCCATCAGTGAGTCGACGGGGGCGCAGGGTCTCGGAGCTTTCTTT. Its translation is CAISESTGAQGLGAFF.

V and J are TRBV27 and TRBJ2-5; D remains ambiguous. The ends were cut back, 7 bases at V and 3 bases at J, with 12 bases in the middle. Germline-derived CDR1 and CDR2 are MNHEY and SMNVEV (reference sequence). CDR3 length equals 13 residues. The CDR3 sequence: CASTLGTEETQYF. DNA for the CDR3: TGTGCCAGCACCCTAGGCACCGAAGAGACCCAGTACTTC.

The rearrangement uses TRBV6-1 and TRBJ2-1; D not resolved. V was trimmed by 4 bases and J by 6 bases, leaving 7 bases between them. The length of the CDR3 is 12 residues. Germline V gene lookup returns CDR1 MNHNS and CDR2 SASEGT. CDR3 DNA sequence: TGTGCCAGCAGTGTGAATATCAATGAGCAGTTCTTC. It specifies CASSVNINEQFF.

This chain links TRBV6-6 with TRBJ1-5, with a weak D call TRBD1 (6 bases). CDR1 is MNHNY and CDR2 is SVGAGI in the germline V gene (reference sequence). V dropped 10 bases and J dropped 6 bases, with 22 bases sitting between them. The CDR3 runs 15 residues. The CDR3 here is CATQGRGWSRQPQHF. Written as DNA, the CDR3 is TGTGCCACACAAGGCAGGGGTTGGAGTCGTCAGCCCCAGCATTTT.

Here the CDR3 reads CAISTTGDQPQHF. CDR3 bases: TGTGCCATCAGTACCACAGGGGACCAGCCCCAGCATTTT. The chain carries TRBV10-3 and TRBJ1-5, with 7 bases matching TRBD1. CDR1 and CDR2 (germline): ENHRY, SYGVKD. Losses at the gene ends were 5 bases for V and 7 bases for J; bases not matched to a gene: 5. There are 13 residues in the CDR3.

The chain links TRBV7-3 to TRBJ2-3; 11 bases fit TRBD2. Germline CDR1 SGHTA, CDR2 FQGTGA. V was clipped by 3 bases and J by 4 bases; unmatched bases: 3. The length of the CDR3 is 15 residues. CDR3 DNA: TGTGCCAGCAGCTTTAGCGGGGGGGCTCCAGATACGCAGTATTTT. Its translation is CASSFSGGAPDTQYF. The full variable domain, with the rest looked up from reference TRBV7-3 and TRBJ2-3, is GAGVSQTPSNKVTEKGKYVELRCDPISGHTALYWYRQSLGQGPEFLIYFQGTGAADDSGLPNDRFFAVRPEGSVSTLKIQRTERGDSAVYLCASSFSGGAPDTQYFGPGTRLTVL.

The rearrangement links TRBV4-3 to TRBJ1-2; D perhaps matches TRBD1 (5 bases). Germline V gene lookup returns CDR1 LGHNA and CDR2 YSLEER. This CDR3 has 21 amino acids. Trimming left V 0 bases short and J 1 base short, with 27 bases between. CDR3 loop: CASSQDLQRPITGSHNYGYTF. Here the CDR3 DNA reads TGCGCCAGCAGCCAAGATCTTCAGCGGCCAATTACAGGCTCCCATAACTATGGCTACACCTTC.

The rearrangement uses TRBV5-4 and TRBJ2-7; possibly TRBD2 for D (5 bases). This CDR3 region has 13 residues. Germline V gene sequence: CDR1 SGHNT, CDR2 YYREEE (reference sequence). V dropped 0 bases and J dropped 3 bases, with 7 bases sitting between them. CDR3 sequence (DNA): TGTGCCAGCAGCTTGGGGGGAGTCTACGAGCAGTACTTC. It codes for CASSLGGVYEQYF. The entire variable domain, with the rest obtained from reference TRBV5-4 and TRBJ2-7, is as follows: ETGVTQSPTHLIKTRGQQVTLRCSSQSGHNTVSWYQQALGQGPQFIFQYYREEENGRGNFPPRFSGLQFPNYSSELNVNALELDDSALYLCASSLGGVYEQYFGPGTRLTVT.

The V and J genes are TRBV5-4 and TRBJ2-6; D is unclear. Trimming pared 4 bases from V and 0 bases from J, leaving 11 bases between. Germline CDR1 reads SGHNT; CDR2 reads YYREEE (reference sequence). The CDR3 has 16 amino acids. This CDR3 reads CASSNLRFSGANVLTF. In DNA form, the CDR3 reads TGTGCCAGCAGCAATCTCCGCTTCTCTGGGGCCAACGTCCTGACTTTC.

The count of this clone is one. The genes are TRBV6-5 and TRBJ1-1; D ambiguous. This CDR3 contains 16 residues. V lost 0 bases and J lost 0, with 11 bases in between. CDR1 MNHEY and CDR2 SVGAGI come from the germline V gene. The CDR3 here is CASSYSRSTMNTEAFF. The CDR3 DNA reads TGTGCCAGCAGTTACTCGAGGTCTACCATGAACACTGAAGCTTTCTTT.

This sequence joins TRBV6-5 and TRBJ2-7; the match to TRBD2 covers 14 bases. V lost 6 bases to trimming and J lost 5 bases; unmatched junction nucleotides: 6. The CDR3 covers 15 residues. Germline V gives CDR1 MNHEY, CDR2 SVGAGI. The CDR3 protein is CASRPGTSGSDEQYV. CDR3 bases: TGTGCCAGCAGACCCGGGACTAGCGGGAGCGACGAGCAGTACGTC.

V gene TRBV5-5 combines with J gene TRBJ1-2; 8 nucleotides agree with TRBD1. CDR3 length: 14 amino acids. Germline values: CDR1 SGHKS, CDR2 YYEKEE (reference sequence). The V gene end was trimmed by 0 bases and the J gene end by 8 bases; junction bases not matched to a gene: 6. The CDR3 loop reads CASSLAPGTGGYTF. The CDR3 DNA reads TGTGCCAGCAGCTTGGCCCCCGGGACAGGCGGCTACACCTTC.

The chain has TRBV6-4 and TRBJ2-1, with D hard to call. This CDR3 has 14 amino acids. Germline V gene sequence: CDR1 MRHNA, CDR2 SNTAGT. V was pared by 3 bases and J by 7 bases, with 13 bases between. The CDR3 reads CASSDTHQENEQFF. In nucleotides, the CDR3 is TGTGCCAGCAGTGATACCCACCAGGAGAATGAGCAGTTCTTC.

The chain employs TRBV2 and TRBJ1-2; D possibly corresponds to TRBD1 (5 bases). Germline values: CDR1 SNHLY, CDR2 FYNNEI. Trimming removed 2 bases at V and 13 bases at J, with 23 bases between. The CDR3 loop spans 15 amino acids. The CDR3 loop is CASSERLARTGSVTF. CDR3 bases: TGTGCCAGCAGTGAACGGTTGGCCAGAACAGGTTCCGTCACCTTC.

The chain joins TRBV6-5 to TRBJ2-7; D is perhaps TRBD2 (5 bases). The germline CDR1 and CDR2 sequences are MNHEY and SVGAGI. V shed 5 bases and J shed 3 bases, with 8 bases lying between them. The CDR3 is 12 residues long. The CDR3 reads CASSGSIYEQYF. DNA of the CDR3: TGTGCCAGCAGTGGGAGTATCTACGAGCAGTACTTC.

V and J are TRBV30 and TRBJ2-7; 7 bases align to TRBD2. CDR1 is GTSNPN and CDR2 is SVGIG in the germline V gene (reference sequence). Trimming cost V 2 bases and J 3 bases; bases outside gene matches: 10. This CDR3 is 15 amino acids long. The CDR3 nucleotides are TGTGCCTGGAGTCCCGGGGGGAAGCGGTACTACGAGCAGTACTTC. It is translated as CAWSPGGKRYYEQYF.

In this sample, this clone turned up once. V gene TRBV28 combines with J gene TRBJ2-3, with D maybe TRBD1 (5 bases). Germline assignment: CDR1 MDHEN and CDR2 SYDVKM. V was trimmed by 3 bases and J by 0 bases, leaving 10 bases between them. The CDR3 sequence is 15 residues long. CDR3 loop: CASSFRGTSTDTQYF. In DNA form, the CDR3 reads TGTGCCAGCAGTTTTAGGGGAACTAGCACAGATACGCAGTATTTT.

The genes are TRBV12-2 and TRBJ2-5; the listed D gene, TRBD2, was not tested against the DNA. TRBV12-2 is marked as a pseudogene. The CDR3 is 15 residues long. The CDR3 here is CASRGYRGGQETQYF. CDR3 nucleotide sequence: TGTGCAAGTCGCGGATATCGGGGGGGCCAAGAGACCCAGTACTTC.

The chain has TRBV28 and TRBJ1-3; 8 nucleotides align to TRBD1. This CDR3 has 15 amino acids. J gave up 5 bases and V 2 bases, and 5 bases lay outside the gene matches. Germline CDR1 is MDHEN and CDR2 is SYDVKM. CDR3 protein: CASSLNGQGRNTIYF. In DNA form, the CDR3 reads TGTGCCAGCAGTTTAAACGGACAGGGTAGAAACACCATATATTTT.

This chain joins TRBV28 and TRBJ2-3; 11 bases fit TRBD2. The CDR3 runs to 15 residues. J was trimmed by 8 bases and V by 5 bases; bases with no gene match: 9. CDR1 and CDR2 (germline): MDHEN, SYDVKM. In DNA, the CDR3 is TGTGCCAGCAGTAAACCGGGACTAGCGGAGTTTACGCAGTATTTT. Protein product: CASSKPGLAEFTQYF.

The chain recombines TRBV6-5 with TRBJ2-1; D uncertain. Germline CDR1 reads MNHEY; CDR2 reads SVGAGI. V lost 3 bases to trimming and J lost 5 bases, with 17 bases between them. The CDR3 runs to 16 residues. The CDR3 is CASSYSVGQLHNEQFF. The CDR3 DNA reads as TGTGCCAGCAGTTATTCTGTGGGCCAGCTCCACAATGAGCAGTTCTTC.

The chain carries TRBV2 and TRBJ2-1, with unresolved D. CDR1 and CDR2 (germline): SNHLY, FYNNEI. The V gene lost 3 bases and the J gene lost 7 bases, with 13 bases spanning the gap. CDR3 length: 14 residues. DNA for the CDR3: TGTGCCAGCAGTGAGAACTACTCCACTAATGAGCAGTTCTTC. It is translated as CASSENYSTNEQFF.

Notes on this clone: An end of the junction differs from the germline gene, which may be a read error. V gene TRBV7-7 combines with J gene TRBJ2-1; the match to TRBD2 covers 7 bases. Germline V gene data show CDR1 as SSHAT and CDR2 as FNYEAQ (reference sequence). The CDR3 extends over 15 amino acids. The CDR3 bases are TGTGCTAGCAGTCCCTGGGGGGGGGTATACAATGAGCAGTTCTTC. Its translation: CASSPWGGVYNEQFF.

This chain's CDR3 is CAGRAGPGPYNEQFF. The CDR3 DNA is TGTGCCGGGCGGGCGGGTCCCGGCCCCTACAATGAGCAGTTCTTC. The chain has TRBV6-1 and TRBJ2-1; possibly TRBD2 for D (5 bases). There are 15 residues in the CDR3. The germline CDR1 and CDR2 sequences are MNHNS and SASEGT. V lost 11 bases, J lost 2 bases, and 19 bases lay in between.

This chain connects TRBV10-3 to TRBJ1-2; 7 bases map to TRBD1. Germline CDR1 and CDR2: ENHRY and SYGVKD. Losses at the gene ends were 4 bases for V and 2 bases for J; bases not matched to a gene: 4. This CDR3 has 14 residues. Here the CDR3 DNA reads TGTGCCATCAGTGCAACGGGACAGAACTATGGCTACACCTTC. Translation gives CAISATGQNYGYTF.